These 28 T cell receptor beta chains were sequenced from one sample in a study of blood T cell repertoires in COVID-19. The protocol was immunoSEQ multiplex PCR, while the TCRdb copy is restricted to in-frame clones and leaves out a portion. Of around 100,000 clones in the sample, more than 80% are singletons; the top ten hold more than 5%. Sequencing was performed on peripheral blood. These TCRs come from a woman in her sixties with COVID-19, enrolled during active disease.

The rearrangement links TRBV2 to TRBJ2-7; possible D gene TRBD1, 5 bases. The CDR3 contains 14 residues. Looked up from germline, CDR1 is SNHLY and CDR2 is FYNNEI. Deletions cut 10 bases from V and 4 bases from J, with 20 bases between. Written as DNA, the CDR3 is TGTGCCACGCGAGCAGGGTCTGCTGGGTACGAGCAGTACTTC. Translation gives CATRAGSAGYEQYF.

V gene TRBV29-1 combines with J gene TRBJ1-1; 8 bases are shared with TRBD1. The CDR3 length is 12 residues. Germline CDR1 and CDR2: SQVTM and ANQGSEA. V trimming: 5 bases; J trimming: 4 bases; junction bases outside the gene matches: 3. The CDR3 loop reads CSVYTGGTEAFF. The CDR3 coding sequence is TGCAGCGTTTATACAGGGGGCACTGAAGCTTTCTTT.

The V call is TRBV12-3 or TRBV12-4, the J call TRBJ2-3; possibly TRBD2 for D (5 bases). V was shortened by 5 bases and J by 2 bases, with 8 bases between the two germline ends. The CDR3 spans 13 residues. This chain's CDR3 is CASSGGYTDTQYF. The CDR3 DNA is TGTGCCAGCAGTGGCGGGTACACAGATACGCAGTATTTT.

The genes are TRBV6-1 and TRBJ1-5; weak D call: TRBD1 (6 bases). Germline V gives CDR1 MNHNS, CDR2 SASEGT. Trimming removed 1 base from V and 4 bases from J, with 26 bases in between. CDR3 length: 20 amino acids. The CDR3 sequence: CASSEVFSAAGLQGNQPQHF. In DNA form, the CDR3 reads TGTGCCAGCAGTGAAGTCTTTTCGGCTGCGGGCTTACAGGGTAATCAGCCCCAGCATTTT.

The chain has TRBV27 and TRBJ1-6; 10 positions match TRBD1. Per germline, CDR1 MNHEY and CDR2 SMNVEV (reference sequence). The CDR3 length is 17 residues. Unmatched junction bases numbered 6, after V lost 7 bases and J lost 0 bases. Written as DNA, the CDR3 is TGTGCCAGCATGGGGACAGGGGTGAGCTCCTATAATTCACCCCTCCACTTT. Amino acids: CASMGTGVSSYNSPLHF.

This clone was counted once. CDR3: CASSGRDRYLAKNIQYF. In DNA, the CDR3 is TGTGCCAGCAGCGGCCGGGACAGATATCTAGCCAAAAACATTCAGTACTTC. The chain carries TRBV7-2 and TRBJ2-4, with TRBD1 identical over 7 bases. V dropped 5 bases and J dropped 0; count of bases not matched to a gene: 10. This CDR3 comprises 17 residues. CDR1 SGHTA and CDR2 FQGNSA come from the germline V gene.

In nucleotides, the CDR3 is TGTGCCAGTAGTATCCAGGGGGCTAATGAAAAACTGTTTTTT. Translation gives CASSIQGANEKLFF. This chain joins TRBV19 and TRBJ1-4; 7 bases fit TRBD1. Germline trimming cut 3 bases from V and 3 bases from J; bases unmatched to any gene: 1. CDR1 LNHDA and CDR2 SQIVND come from the germline V gene (reference sequence). The CDR3 runs 14 residues.

The CDR3 spells CASSLVGSWENYGYTF. In DNA, the CDR3 is TGTGCCAGCAGCTTAGTAGGGTCCTGGGAGAACTATGGCTACACCTTC. The gene calls are TRBV11-2 and TRBJ1-2; D is unresolved. The CDR3 covers 16 residues. The germline V and J ends were trimmed by 1 base and 2 bases, with 14 bases remaining between them. Looked up from germline, CDR1 is SGHAT and CDR2 is FQNNGV.

The chain links TRBV4-1 to TRBJ1-4, with D possibly being TRBD1 (5 bases). In germline, CDR1 is MGHRA, CDR2 YSYEKL. This CDR3 has 16 residues. The ends were cut back, 0 bases at V and 4 bases at J, with 12 bases in the middle. The CDR3 region has the DNA TGCGCCAGCAGCCAAGATGATGGGGGGTTTAATGAAAAACTGTTTTTT. This gives the protein CASSQDDGGFNEKLFF.

The V and J genes are TRBV19 and TRBJ2-7; D possibly corresponds to TRBD2 (6 bases). The CDR3 consists of 17 residues. Germline loops: CDR1 LNHDA, CDR2 SQIVND (reference sequence). Between the trimmed V and J ends, which lost 0 bases and 0 bases, there was a span of 15 bases. In DNA form, the CDR3 reads TGTGCCAGTAGTATAGATGGGGGACTCTGGAGCTCCTACGAGCAGTACTTC. Translation: CASSIDGGLWSSYEQYF.

V and J are TRBV7-2 and TRBJ2-7; maybe TRBD2 (6 bases). The CDR3 is 14 amino acids. Germline CDR1 SGHTA, CDR2 FQGNSA. Trimming left V 1 base short and J 7 bases short, with 14 bases between. CDR3 residues: CASSLGSGTEEQYF. The CDR3 DNA is TGTGCCAGCAGCTTAGGGTCCGGGACTGAAGAGCAGTACTTC.

V and J are TRBV19 and TRBJ2-7; D is possibly TRBD2 (6 bases). This CDR3 region has 16 residues. Germline lookup yields CDR1 LNHDA and CDR2 SQIVND (reference sequence). V was trimmed by 4 bases and J by 3 bases, leaving 19 bases between them. The CDR3 nucleotides are TGTGCCAGTAGTACACCCGCGGAGGGGAACGTCTACGAGCAGTACTTC. Its translation is CASSTPAEGNVYEQYF.

The chain has TRBV4-3 and TRBJ2-7, with D tentatively TRBD1 (5 bases). Germline CDR1 LGHNA, CDR2 YSLEER. The V end lost 0 bases, the J end lost 3 bases, and 12 bases lay between the germline ends. This CDR3 comprises 15 residues. The CDR3 nucleotides read TGCGCCAGCAGCCAAGAGTTGACAGAGCACTACGAGCAGTACTTC. Translated, it gives CASSQELTEHYEQYF.

This rearrangement joins TRBV19 to TRBJ1-6; 7 bases are a match to TRBD1. The V gene end was trimmed by 6 bases and the J gene end by 4 bases; junction bases not matched to a gene: 3. The CDR3 loop spans 14 amino acids. Germline-derived CDR1 and CDR2 are LNHDA and SQIVND (reference sequence). The CDR3 sequence: CASSRDRYNSPLHF. Written as DNA, the CDR3 is TGTGCCAGTAGCCGGGACAGATATAATTCACCCCTCCACTTT.

This clone has more than one count but fewer than ten. The V and J genes are TRBV12-5 and TRBJ1-5; D remains unclear. V shed 8 bases and J shed 6 bases, with 11 bases lying between them. Germline CDR1 is LGHNT and CDR2 is FRNRAP. This CDR3 is built from 12 residues. As DNA, the CDR3 is TGTGCTAGTAGCTGGGGAGCTCAGCCCCAGCATTTT. Residues: CASSWGAQPQHF.

The chain combines TRBV4-3 with TRBJ2-1; D is ambiguous. Trimming stripped 1 base from V and 9 bases from J, with 10 bases between. The V gene's germline CDR1 is LGHNA and CDR2 YSLEER. CDR3 size: 13 residues. CDR3 region: CASSQVQSSEQFF. DNA of the CDR3: TGCGCCAGCAGCCAAGTTCAGTCCTCTGAGCAGTTCTTC.

The V call is TRBV5-1, the J call TRBJ2-5; TRBD2 matches 8 bases. The CDR3 spans 14 residues. V was pared by 0 bases and J by 5 bases, with 3 bases of the junction left unmatched. Germline values: CDR1 SGHRS, CDR2 YFSETQ. CDR3 nucleotide sequence: TGCGCCAGCAGCTTGGCGGGGGGGCGGGAGACCCAGTACTTC. Its translation is CASSLAGGRETQYF.

The chain couples TRBV7-3 to TRBJ1-2; D possibly corresponds to TRBD1 (5 bases). The CDR3 has 14 amino acids. Germline values: CDR1 SGHTA, CDR2 FQGTGA. Between the trimmed V and J ends, which lost 2 bases and 2 bases, there was a span of 9 bases. This CDR3 reads CASSLSPGNYGYTF. Written as DNA, the CDR3 is TGTGCCAGCAGCTTATCCCCAGGGAACTATGGCTACACCTTC.

The chain has TRBV9 and TRBJ1-6; D possibly corresponds to TRBD1 (6 bases). This CDR3 has 12 amino acids. CDR1 is SGDLS and CDR2 is YYNGEE in the germline V gene. V lost 3 bases to trimming and J lost 13 bases, with 11 bases between them. This CDR3 reads CASSAQGFPLHF. CDR3 DNA: TGTGCCAGCAGCGCCCAGGGGTTCCCCCTCCACTTT.

In its sample, this clone was seen a few times. The chain links TRBV29-1 to TRBJ2-1; the match to TRBD2 covers 12 bases. The CDR3 is 17 amino acids. In germline, CDR1 is SQVTM, CDR2 ANQGSEA. V lost 1 base, J lost 3 bases, and 7 bases stayed unmatched. The CDR3 sequence: CSVEGAGLAGFYNEQFF. The CDR3 region has the DNA TGCAGCGTTGAAGGCGCGGGACTAGCGGGCTTCTACAATGAGCAGTTCTTC.

The chain carries TRBV7-2 and TRBJ2-7, with TRBD1 matching 9 bases. The CDR3 covers 16 residues. Germline lookup yields CDR1 SGHTA and CDR2 FQGNSA. V was clipped by 0 bases and J by 6 bases; unmatched bases: 9. CDR3 DNA: TGTGCCAGCAGCTTAGCTTGGACAGGGGTCCCGGGCGAGCAGTACTTC. It codes for CASSLAWTGVPGEQYF.

This sequence joins TRBV5-1 and TRBJ1-1; TRBD1 is a possible D gene (5 bases). Between the trimmed V and J ends, which lost 3 bases and 5 bases, there was a span of 17 bases. The CDR3 length is 15 residues. The germline V gene encodes CDR1 SGHRS and CDR2 YFSETQ. CDR3 sequence (DNA): TGCGCCAGCAGCTCATACCCCGGGGGGGGGACTGAAGCTTTCTTT. It codes for CASSSYPGGGTEAFF.

As regards this clone: A junction end diverges from the germline sequence, so it may reflect a read error. The rearrangement uses TRBV4-1 and TRBJ2-1, with TRBD1 identical over 10 bases. The CDR3 has 15 residues. The germline V gene encodes CDR1 MGHRA and CDR2 YSYEKL. The CDR3 DNA sequence: TGCGCCAGCGGCCAGGCCGGGACAGGGGAAGAGGAGCAGTTCTTC. Its translation: CASGQAGTGEEEQFF.

This clone was seen a handful of times. V gene TRBV30 combines with J gene TRBJ2-7; D is perhaps TRBD1 (5 bases). Germline V CDR1 and CDR2: GTSNPN, SVGIG (reference sequence). Trimming removed 5 bases at V and 2 bases at J, with 7 bases between. The CDR3 totals 11 residues. The CDR3 DNA reads as TGTGCCTGGGCGACAGCCTACGAGCAGTACTTC. Its translation: CAWATAYEQYF.

The chain is built from TRBV14 and TRBJ1-3; a weak D match, TRBD1 (5 bases). CDR3 size: 17 residues. In germline, CDR1 is SGHDN, CDR2 FVKESK. Trimming stripped 1 base from V and 0 bases from J, with 13 bases between. This CDR3 reads CASSQVEGLFSGNTIYF. The CDR3, as DNA: TGTGCCAGCAGCCAAGTGGAGGGACTCTTCTCTGGAAACACCATATATTTT.

J is TRBJ1-3 and V is TRBV5-6; D is undetermined. The ends were cut back, 0 bases at V and 2 bases at J, with 3 bases in the middle. This CDR3 has 13 residues. Per the germline V gene, CDR1 is SGHDT and CDR2 is YYEEEE. The CDR3 is CASSLAAGNTIYF. The CDR3 nucleotides are TGTGCCAGCAGCTTGGCCGCTGGAAACACCATATATTTT.

This chain connects TRBV3-1 (or the pseudogene TRBV3-2) to TRBJ1-1, with D unresolved. Trimming cost V 1 base and J 5 bases, with 5 bases left between them. Germline assignment: CDR1 LGHDT and CDR2 YNNKEL (reference sequence). The CDR3 is 12 amino acids. In DNA, the CDR3 is TGTGCCAGCAGCCAAGTACAAACTGAAGCTTTCTTT. Translating gives CASSQVQTEAFF.

The chain employs TRBV7-9 and TRBJ1-4; D may be TRBD1 (5 bases). V lost 0 bases to trimming and J lost 5 bases, with 7 bases between them. The germline gives CDR1 SEHNR, CDR2 FQNEAQ (reference sequence). The CDR3 runs to 14 residues. Here the CDR3 DNA reads TGTGCCAGCAGCTTAGCAGGGGCCAATGAAAAACTGTTTTTT. This encodes CASSLAGANEKLFF.